A single T cell receptor beta chain is shown here with its context. The method was immunoSEQ multiplex PCR; TCRdb's version includes in-frame clones alone and lacks a portion of them. The sample has under 450,000 clones, around nine tenths seen once; the top ten hold 7.1%. Germline loops: CDR1 LGHDT, CDR2 YNNKEL (reference sequence). J gave up 8 bases and V 4 bases, and 10 bases lay outside the gene matches. The CDR3 is made up of 14 amino acids. The data stem from a study of blood T cell repertoires in COVID-19. At the level of the study: Some COVID-19 samples were acute and others convalescent; all came from the United States, Italy and Spain.

The genes are TRBV3-1 (or the pseudogene TRBV3-2) and TRBJ1-2, with 7 bases identical to TRBD1. The sequenced material came from peripheral blood. The receptor was isolated from a woman in her sixties or seventies with COVID-19, enrolled during active disease. CDR3 bases: TGTGCCAGCAGCCGCCCCTGGACAGGCTGGGGCTACACCTTC. Translation gives CASSRPWTGWGYTF.